This T cell receptor (beta chain) was found in a study of T cells in Graves' hyperthyroidism and ophthalmopathy. Unmatched junction bases numbered 3, after V lost 6 bases and J lost 2 bases. Germline CDR1 SGHAT, CDR2 FQNNGV. The CDR3 contains 15 residues. RNA transcripts gave rise to amplified TCR beta CDR3 regions. First-round RT-PCR targeting the TCR CDR3 was performed with the HTBI primer set. MiXCR was run by TCRdb on the multiplex PCR reads, yielding one entry per CDR3 protein. The sample includes 490,000 or so distinct CDR3 sequences, 15% to 20% of them seen just once. Ophthalmopathy in the patients scored at least 3 on Clinical Activity Score and at least 4 on NOSPECS grade, lasting under 3 months. It was uncontrolled infection, other autoimmune disease, pregnancy or lactation that excluded patients. Each diagnosis drew on symptoms, thyroxine, TRAb, thyroid ultrasound and orbital computed tomography findings.

In its sample, this clonotype was seen many times. The clonotype was recovered from a woman aged 25 to 45 with Graves' ophthalmopathy. Input material: blood. The chain carries TRBV11-2 and TRBJ2-1; 11 nucleotides match TRBD2. The DNA for the CDR3 is TGTGCCAGCAGGGGGACTAGCGGCCCCTACAATGAGCAGTTCTTC. Its protein product is CASRGTSGPYNEQFF.